This T cell receptor (beta chain) was sequenced during a study of shared clonotypes between healthy human individuals. The overall study: Researchers drew samples from a couple of women and a few men aged 18 to 49.

Germline trimming cut 6 bases from V and 6 bases from J; bases unmatched to any gene: 11. Per germline, CDR1 MNHEY and CDR2 SVGAGI. The CDR3 has 14 residues. The CD4+ fraction was divided into a CD45RA+ naive subset and a CD45RA-negative memory subset. Per the study methods: As immunoSEQ supplied junction-only sequences (without quality scores), filtering differed. The data were produced by immunoSEQ multiplex PCR, yet TCRdb's version contains in-frame clones alone and is incomplete. V, J and clone size reflect that table, while D and trimming were determined from the DNA. The sample lists around 1.1 million clones, 60% to 85% occurring once.

The TCR sequence derives from a man aged 18 to 29 in good health. Some clones in this sample may be carry-over from other donors' samples. The rearrangement uses TRBV6-5 and TRBJ2-7; 7 nucleotides match TRBD1. Sequenced material: memory CD4+ T cells from PBMCs. Documented subset: CD45RA-negative fraction. CDR3 sequence (DNA): TGTGCCAGCAGACCTAACAGGGGCCCTTCCGAGCAGTACTTC. This translates into CASRPNRGPSEQYF.